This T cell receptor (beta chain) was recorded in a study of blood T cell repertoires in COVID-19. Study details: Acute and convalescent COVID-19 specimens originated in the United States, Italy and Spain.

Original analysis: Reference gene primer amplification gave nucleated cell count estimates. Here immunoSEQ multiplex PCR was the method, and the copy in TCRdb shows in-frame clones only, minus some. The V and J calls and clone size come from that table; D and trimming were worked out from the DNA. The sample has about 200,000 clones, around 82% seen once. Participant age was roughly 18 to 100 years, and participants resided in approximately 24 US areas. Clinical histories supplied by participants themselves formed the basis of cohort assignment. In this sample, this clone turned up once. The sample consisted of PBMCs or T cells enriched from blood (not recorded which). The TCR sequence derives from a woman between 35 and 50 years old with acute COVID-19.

The CDR3 region has the DNA TGTGCCAGTACGGTACTAGGAGACTACTATGGCTACACCTTC. It translates to CASTVLGDYYGYTF. This chain connects TRBV19 to TRBJ1-2, with D uncertain. Germline CDR1 reads LNHDA; CDR2 reads SQIVND (reference sequence). This CDR3 has 14 residues. The V end lost 7 bases, the J end lost 3 bases, and 15 bases lay between the germline ends.